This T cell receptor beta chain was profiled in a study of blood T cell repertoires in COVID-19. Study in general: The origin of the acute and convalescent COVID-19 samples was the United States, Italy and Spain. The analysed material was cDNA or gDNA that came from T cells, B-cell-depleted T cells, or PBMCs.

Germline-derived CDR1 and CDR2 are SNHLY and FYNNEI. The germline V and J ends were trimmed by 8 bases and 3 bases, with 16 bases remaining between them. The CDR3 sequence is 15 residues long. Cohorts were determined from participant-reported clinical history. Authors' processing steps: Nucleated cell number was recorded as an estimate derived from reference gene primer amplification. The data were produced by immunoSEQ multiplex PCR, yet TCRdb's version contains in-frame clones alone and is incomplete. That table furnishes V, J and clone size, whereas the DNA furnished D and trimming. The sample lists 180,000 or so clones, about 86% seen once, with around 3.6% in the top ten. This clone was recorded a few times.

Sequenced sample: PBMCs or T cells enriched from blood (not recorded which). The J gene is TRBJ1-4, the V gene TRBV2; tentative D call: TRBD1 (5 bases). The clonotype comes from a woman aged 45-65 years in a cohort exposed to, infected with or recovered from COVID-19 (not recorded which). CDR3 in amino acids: CASQGGVTSNEKLFF. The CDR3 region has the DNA TGTGCCAGCCAGGGCGGCGTTACTTCTAATGAAAAACTGTTTTTT.